The source of this TCR beta chain is a study of cytomegalovirus exposure and HLA in healthy donors. PCR employed 60 Vbeta and 13 Jbeta primers. TCRdb's table, derived via immunoSEQ multiplex PCR, lists solely in-frame clones and lacks some. Of approximately 100,000 clones listed, around three quarters were seen once; the top ten hold 3.5% to 5%. Healthy bone marrow donors supplied every sample. Germline V gene sequence: CDR1 SGHNT, CDR2 YYREEE (reference sequence). This CDR3 has 15 amino acids. Unmatched junction bases numbered 6, after V lost 4 bases and J lost 4 bases. The sequence came from a female donor in good health and CMV-seropositive. The sample was PBMCs. The chain links TRBV5-4 to TRBJ2-1; 9 bases are shared with TRBD1. CDR3 sequence: CASSKTGQGYNEQFF. For the CDR3, the DNA is TGTGCCAGCAGCAAAACGGGACAGGGATACAATGAGCAGTTCTTC. Supplemented by reference TRBV5-4 and TRBJ2-1, the full variable domain reads ETGVTQSPTHLIKTRGQQVTLRCSSQSGHNTVSWYQQALGQGPQFIFQYYREEENGRGNFPPRFSGLQFPNYSSELNVNALELDDSALYLCASSKTGQGYNEQFFGPGTRLTVL.